This T cell receptor (beta chain) was sequenced during a study of blood T cells in healthy people across ages. This CDR3 is 16 amino acids long. Trimming stripped 3 bases from V and 3 bases from J, with 15 bases between. A second PCR of 7 to 11 cycles used a sample-barcoded 5' primer and a J-beta primer mix. TCRdb re-called the 5' RACE reads through MiXCR, storing one row per CDR3 protein. The sample yields about 930,000 distinct CDR3 sequences, about 27% seen once. Donors gave ten milliliters of peripheral blood apiece. The sample also formed part of further work on T cells of mothers and their children. From that study: Healthy Caucasian mothers, a few in number, and their six children were the donors.

The sample consisted of blood. The chain joins TRBV12-3 or TRBV12-4 to TRBJ2-1; possibly TRBD1 or TRBD2 for D (5 bases each). The clonotype originates from a woman aged 40-49 years in good health. The CDR3 protein is CASSFSAGTLYNEQFF. The CDR3 DNA is TGTGCCAGCAGTTTTTCTGCCGGGACCCTCTACAATGAGCAGTTCTTC.